Listed here are 12 T cell receptor beta chains from one sample, sequenced in a study of blood T cell repertoires in COVID-19. The protocol was immunoSEQ multiplex PCR, while the TCRdb copy is restricted to in-frame clones and leaves out a portion. The sample has around 76,000 clones, about four fifths seen once. The sequencing sample was made of peripheral blood. These receptors all come from a woman aged 65 to 85 with acute or convalescent COVID-19.

The J gene is TRBJ2-7, the V gene TRBV6-1, with 9 bases matching TRBD1. Germline V gives CDR1 MNHNS, CDR2 SASEGT. The CDR3 spans 16 residues. V lost 2 bases to trimming and J lost 5 bases; unmatched junction nucleotides: 10. Here the CDR3 DNA reads TGTGCCAGCAGTGAAACGGCAGGACAGGGGTCCAACGAGCAGTACTTC. Amino acids: CASSETAGQGSNEQYF.

The genes are TRBV6-5 and TRBJ1-5; TRBD1 is a possible D gene (5 bases). The germline V gene has CDR1 MNHEY and CDR2 SVGAGI. The V end lost 0 bases, the J end lost 3 bases, and 9 bases lay between the germline ends. The CDR3 sequence is 15 residues long. CDR3 sequence (DNA): TGTGCCAGCAGTTACTCGGCGGGACTCAATCAGCCCCAGCATTTT. Protein sequence: CASSYSAGLNQPQHF.

The chain recombines TRBV14 with TRBJ2-4; 12 positions match TRBD1. The germline gives CDR1 SGHDN, CDR2 FVKESK. The CDR3 length is 16 residues. Unmatched junction bases numbered 5, after V lost 1 base and J lost 7 bases. CDR3 in DNA: TGTGCCAGCAGCCAAGCGGGACAGGGGGCATGGAACATTCAGTACTTC. Protein sequence: CASSQAGQGAWNIQYF.

This clone was detected only once. The V gene is TRBV6-5, the J gene TRBJ1-1; TRBD1 agrees at 9 bases. J was trimmed by 0 bases and V by 8 bases; bases with no gene match: 4. Germline assignment: CDR1 MNHEY and CDR2 SVGAGI. The CDR3 is 14 amino acids. The CDR3 protein is CASGNRGLNTEAFF. DNA of the CDR3: TGTGCCAGCGGTAACAGGGGGCTGAACACTGAAGCTTTCTTT.

The chain recombines TRBV18 with TRBJ2-3; 10 bases map to TRBD1. The CDR3 extends over 15 amino acids. Germline assignment: CDR1 KGHSH and CDR2 LQKENI. V was clipped by 6 bases and J by 2 bases; unmatched bases: 5. The CDR3 DNA follows: TGTGCCAGCTCCCGACAGGGGGCCCACACAGATACGCAGTATTTT. This codes for CASSRQGAHTDTQYF. Using reference TRBV18 and TRBJ2-3 for the parts outside the CDR3, the full variable domain is NAGVMQNPRHLVRRRGQEARLRCSPMKGHSHVYWYRQLPEEGLKFMVYLQKENIIDESGMPKERFSAEFPKEGPSILRIQQVVRGDSAAYFCASSRQGAHTDTQYFGPGTRLTVL.

The chain recombines TRBV3-1 (or the pseudogene TRBV3-2) with TRBJ2-7; 9 bases match TRBD2. Germline V gene lookup returns CDR1 LGHDT and CDR2 YNNKEL (reference sequence). This CDR3 is 14 amino acids long. V trimming: 4 bases; J trimming: 5 bases; junction bases outside the gene matches: 6. CDR3 amino acids: CASSRWRGGHEQYF. In DNA form, the CDR3 reads TGTGCCAGCAGCCGCTGGCGGGGGGGACACGAGCAGTACTTC.

Notes on this clone: One end of the junction is discordant with germline, which a read error may explain. The V and J genes are TRBV7-7 and TRBJ2-2; TRBD2 matches 7 bases. CDR3 length: 15 residues. Germline loops: CDR1 SSHAT, CDR2 FNYEAQ (reference sequence). The CDR3 nucleotides read TGTGCTAGCAGCCCTAGGGGAGGGTCGCCCGGGGAGCTGTTTTTT. This gives the protein CASSPRGGSPGELFF.

This rearrangement joins TRBV6-5 to TRBJ1-2; 11 bases match TRBD1. CDR1 and CDR2 (germline): MNHEY, SVGAGI. The V segment lost 2 bases and the J segment 8 bases; nucleotides outside the gene matches: 1. The CDR3 runs to 13 residues. CDR3 nucleotides: TGTGCCAGCAGTTACAGGACAGGGGGCGGCTACACCTTC. It encodes CASSYRTGGGYTF.

The V and J genes are TRBV6-2 or TRBV6-3 and TRBJ2-5; D is possibly TRBD2 (6 bases). The V gene's germline CDR1 is MNHEY and CDR2 SVGEGT. Trimming left V 3 bases short and J 5 bases short, with 19 bases between. CDR3 length: 16 amino acids. The CDR3 nucleotides are TGTGCCAGCAGTTATGGCCTGGCGGGAAAATCTGAGACCCAGTACTTC. Translated: CASSYGLAGKSETQYF.

The chain recombines TRBV7-8 with TRBJ2-4; possible D gene TRBD2, 6 bases. CDR1 is SGHVS and CDR2 is FQNEAQ in the germline V gene. The V end was cut by 1 base, the J end by 4 bases, with 17 bases between. This CDR3 is 17 amino acids long. The CDR3 region has the DNA TGTGCCAGCAGCTTAGGGCGGGGCTCCCCATCAAAAAACATTCAGTACTTC. Translated: CASSLGRGSPSKNIQYF.

The chain combines TRBV5-5 with TRBJ1-2, with D possibly TRBD1 on 5 matching bases. Germline V gene data show CDR1 as SGHKS and CDR2 as YYEKEE (reference sequence). There are 15 residues in the CDR3. The V end lost 0 bases, the J end lost 4 bases, and 13 bases lay between the germline ends. CDR3: CASSLERTPLYGYTF. The DNA for the CDR3 is TGTGCCAGCAGCTTGGAGAGGACACCTCTCTATGGCTACACCTTC.

CDR3 amino acids: CASSQDLGLARNIQYF. As DNA, the CDR3 is TGTGCCAGCAGCCAAGATCTGGGTCTAGCGCGGAACATTCAGTACTTC. V usage is TRBV3-1 (or the pseudogene TRBV3-2) and J usage is TRBJ2-4; D perhaps matches TRBD2 (6 bases). V lost 0 bases, J lost 7 bases, and 16 bases lay in between. The CDR3 is 16 amino acids. Germline-derived CDR1 and CDR2 are LGHDT and YNNKEL (reference sequence).